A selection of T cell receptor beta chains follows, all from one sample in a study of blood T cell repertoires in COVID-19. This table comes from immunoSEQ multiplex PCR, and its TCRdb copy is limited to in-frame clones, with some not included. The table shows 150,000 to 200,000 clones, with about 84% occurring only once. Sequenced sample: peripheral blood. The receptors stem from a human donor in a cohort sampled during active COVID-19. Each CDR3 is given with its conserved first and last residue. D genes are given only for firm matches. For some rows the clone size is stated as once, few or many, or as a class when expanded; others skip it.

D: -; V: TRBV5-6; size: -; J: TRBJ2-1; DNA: TGTGCCAGCAGCGGACTAATAGAAAATGAATACAATGAGCAGTTCTTC; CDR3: CASSGLIENEYNEQFF
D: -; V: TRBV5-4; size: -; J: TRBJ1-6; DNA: TGTGCCAGCAGCTCCGGGACAAGTACCAGCTCCTATAATTCACCCCTCCACTTT; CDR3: CASSSGTSTSSYNSPLHF
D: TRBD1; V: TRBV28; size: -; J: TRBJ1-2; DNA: TGTGCCAGCAGTTCCGGACAGGAACCTTTTAACTATGGCTACACCTTC; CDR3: CASSSGQEPFNYGYTF
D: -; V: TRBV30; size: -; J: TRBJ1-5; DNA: TGTGCCTGGAGTGTCACCGGTGATCAGCCCCAGCATTTT; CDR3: CAWSVTGDQPQHF
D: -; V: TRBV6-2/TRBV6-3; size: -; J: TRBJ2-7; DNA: TGTGCCAGCAGTTACTCGTGGAGCAGCGAGCAGTACTTC; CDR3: CASSYSWSSEQYF
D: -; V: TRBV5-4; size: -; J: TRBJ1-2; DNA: TGTGCCAGCAGCCACCCGGGGCAGGGGCCACCCAACTATGGCTACACCTTC; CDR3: CASSHPGQGPPNYGYTF
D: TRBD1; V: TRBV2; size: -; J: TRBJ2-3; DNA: TGTGCCAGCAGTGAAGTGGGGACAGGGGGTCCAGATACGCAGTATTTT; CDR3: CASSEVGTGGPDTQYF
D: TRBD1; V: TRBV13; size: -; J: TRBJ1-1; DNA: TGTGCCAGCAGCCCTGGACAGGGCCCGAACACTGAAGCTTTCTTT; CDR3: CASSPGQGPNTEAFF
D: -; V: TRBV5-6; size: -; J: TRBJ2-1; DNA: TGTGCCAGCAGTTTGGGAGGCAATGAGCAGTTCTTC; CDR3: CASSLGGNEQFF
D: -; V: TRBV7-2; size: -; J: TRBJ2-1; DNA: TGTGCCAGCAGCTCCCAGGGGGGTGAGCAGTTCTTC; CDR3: CASSSQGGEQFF
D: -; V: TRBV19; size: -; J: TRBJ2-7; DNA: TGTGCCAGTAGTATGATAGGGAGCTCCTACGAGCAGTACTTC; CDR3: CASSMIGSSYEQYF
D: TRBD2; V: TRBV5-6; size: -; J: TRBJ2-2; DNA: TGTGCCAGCAGCCGGGGGGCGAACACCGGGGAGCTGTTTTTT; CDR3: CASSRGANTGELFF
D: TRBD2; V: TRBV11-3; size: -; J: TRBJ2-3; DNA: TGTGCCAGCAGCTTAGGGGAGGGGAGCACAGATACGCAGTATTTT; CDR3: CASSLGEGSTDTQYF
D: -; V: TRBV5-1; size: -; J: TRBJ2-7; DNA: TGCGCCAGCAGCTTGGTGGTAGATTCCTACGAGCAGTACTTC; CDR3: CASSLVVDSYEQYF
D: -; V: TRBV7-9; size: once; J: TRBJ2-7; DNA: TGTGCCAGCAGCCCATCCCTGACGGGAAACTACGAGCAGTACTTC; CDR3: CASSPSLTGNYEQYF
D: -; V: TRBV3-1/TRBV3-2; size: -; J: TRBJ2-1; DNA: TGTGCCAGCAGCCAAGAAACTAGCCATGAGCAGTTCTTC; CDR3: CASSQETSHEQFF
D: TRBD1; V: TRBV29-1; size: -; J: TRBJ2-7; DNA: TGCAGCGTTGAGGGGACAGGGGAAAGCCACGAGCAGTACTTC; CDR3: CSVEGTGESHEQYF
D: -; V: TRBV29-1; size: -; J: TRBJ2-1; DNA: TGCAGCCCCTTTATGGGCCTGGAGGGTGAGCAGTTCTTC; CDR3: CSPFMGLEGEQFF
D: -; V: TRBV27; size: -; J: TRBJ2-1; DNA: TGTGCCAGCACTATCGGAGGGGGCCCCTACAATGAGCAGTTCTTC; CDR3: CASTIGGGPYNEQFF
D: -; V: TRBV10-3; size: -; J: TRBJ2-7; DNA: TGTGCCATCAGTGAGTCCGGGGTTAACGAGCAGTACTTC; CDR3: CAISESGVNEQYF
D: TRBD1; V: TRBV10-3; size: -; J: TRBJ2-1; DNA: TGTGCCATCAGTGAGACCAGGGACAGCTCCTACAATGAGCAGTTCTTC; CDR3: CAISETRDSSYNEQFF
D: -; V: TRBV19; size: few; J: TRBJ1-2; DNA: TGTGCCAGTACCCAGGGGCAATCACCGAACTATGGCTACACCTTC; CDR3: CASTQGQSPNYGYTF
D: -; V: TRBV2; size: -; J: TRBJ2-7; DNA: TGTGCCAGCAGCGCAGGGACACCCTTCTACGAGCAGTACTTC; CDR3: CASSAGTPFYEQYF
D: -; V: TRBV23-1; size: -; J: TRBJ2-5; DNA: TGCGCCAGCCCCCGACCCCGACTAGTCCACGGAGAGACCCAGTACTTC; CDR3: CASPRPRLVHGETQYF
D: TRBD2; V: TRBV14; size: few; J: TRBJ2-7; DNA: TGTGCCAGCAGCACCAGCGGGGGGGCCAACCCAACGCTCTCCTACGAGCAGTACTTC; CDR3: CASSTSGGANPTLSYEQYF
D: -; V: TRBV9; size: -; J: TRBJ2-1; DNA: TGTGCCAGCACCTATGGCGGAAGCTCCTACAATGAGCAGTTCTTC; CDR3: CASTYGGSSYNEQFF
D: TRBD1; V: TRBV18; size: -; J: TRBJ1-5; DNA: TGTGCCAGCTCACTTCGGACAGGAGATAGCAATCAGCCCCAGCATTTT; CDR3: CASSLRTGDSNQPQHF
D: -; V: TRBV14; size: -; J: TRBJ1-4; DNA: TGTGCCAGCAGCCAAGATGCAGCTAATGAAAAACTGTTTTTT; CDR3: CASSQDAANEKLFF
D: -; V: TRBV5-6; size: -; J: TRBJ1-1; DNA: TGTGCCAGCAGCCCACTAGCTAACACTGAAGCTTTCTTT; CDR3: CASSPLANTEAFF
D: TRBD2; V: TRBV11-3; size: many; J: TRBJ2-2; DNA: TGTGCCAGCAGCTGGCGTGGACTAGCGGGGGGAACGAACACCGGGGAGCTGTTTTTT; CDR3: CASSWRGLAGGTNTGELFF
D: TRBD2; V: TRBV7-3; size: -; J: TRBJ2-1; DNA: TGTGCCAGCAGCTTATCCGGGGGAGGGTTCAATGAGCAGTTCTTC; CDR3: CASSLSGGGFNEQFF
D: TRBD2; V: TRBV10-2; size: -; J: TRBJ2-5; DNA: TGCGCCAGCGGGGGGCTAGCGGGGGGAGAGACCCAGTACTTC; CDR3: CASGGLAGGETQYF
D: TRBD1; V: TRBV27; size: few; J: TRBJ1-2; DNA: TGTGCCAGCAGTTTATGGACAGGGGATGGCTACACCTTC; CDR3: CASSLWTGDGYTF
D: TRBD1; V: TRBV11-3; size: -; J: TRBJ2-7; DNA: TGTGCCAGCAGCTGTCGTCCGGGACAGGGGAGCCACGAGCAGTACTTC; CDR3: CASSCRPGQGSHEQYF
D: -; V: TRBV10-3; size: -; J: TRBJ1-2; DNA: TGTGCCATCACTTGGGGGGTTGGATATGGCTACACCTTC; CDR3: CAITWGVGYGYTF
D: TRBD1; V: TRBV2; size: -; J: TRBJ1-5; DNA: TGTGCCAGCAATTGGGACAGACTCAATCAGCCCCAGCATTTT; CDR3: CASNWDRLNQPQHF
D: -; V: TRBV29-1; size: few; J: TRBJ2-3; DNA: TGCAGCGTTGAAGGCGGAAGGGGGTGGGATACGCAGTATTTT; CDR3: CSVEGGRGWDTQYF
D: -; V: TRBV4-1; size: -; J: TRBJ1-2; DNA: TGCGCCAGCAGCCAAGTAGGCCCGACTTATGGCTACACCTTC; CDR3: CASSQVGPTYGYTF
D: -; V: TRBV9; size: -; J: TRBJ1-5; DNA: TGTGCCAGCAGCGCGGGGGGTCTAGCAGGGAATCAGCCCCAGCATTTT; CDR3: CASSAGGLAGNQPQHF
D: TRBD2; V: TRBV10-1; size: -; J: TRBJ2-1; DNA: TGCGCCAGCAGCCAGGGACTAGCGGGGTTCAATGAGCAGTTCTTC; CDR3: CASSQGLAGFNEQFF
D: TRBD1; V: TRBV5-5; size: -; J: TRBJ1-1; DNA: TGTGCCAGCAGGAGAGGACAGGGGGGGATAGTGGCTTTCTTT; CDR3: CASRRGQGGIVAFF